The 26 T cell receptor beta chains reported below all come from one sample, sequenced in a study of PD-L1 blockade in urothelial cancer. Documented time point: pretreatment peripheral blood. The data were produced by immunoSEQ multiplex PCR, yet TCRdb's version contains in-frame clones alone and is incomplete. The sample gives about 63,000 clones, 80% to 90% of which show up once; around 6% is in the top ten. The input for sequencing was PBMCs, taken around atezolizumab (anti-PD-L1) treatment. The receptors were sampled from a man between 65 and 80 years old with urothelial cancer.

CDR3 region: CASHTGLAGGTNEQFF. Written as DNA, the CDR3 is TGTGCCAGTCACACAGGACTAGCGGGAGGCACCAATGAGCAGTTCTTC. The rearrangement links TRBV6-4 to TRBJ2-1; 14 bases match TRBD2. V trimming: 9 bases; J trimming: 6 bases; junction bases outside the gene matches: 10. The length of the CDR3 is 16 residues. From germline, CDR1 is MRHNA and CDR2 SNTAGT.

The V and J genes are TRBV5-1 and TRBJ1-2; a weak D match, TRBD1 (5 bases). The CDR3 is made up of 14 amino acids. Trimming shortened V by 0 bases and J by 6 bases, and 12 bases separated the two germline ends. Per germline, CDR1 SGHRS and CDR2 YFSETQ. CDR3: CASSLGQGEDGYTF. The DNA of the CDR3 is TGCGCCAGCAGCTTGGGCCAGGGCGAGGATGGCTACACCTTC.

This chain joins TRBV5-1 and TRBJ2-5, with D possibly matching TRBD2 (5 bases). This CDR3 contains 13 residues. Trimming left V 4 bases short and J 4 bases short, with 11 bases between. CDR1 and CDR2 (germline): SGHRS, YFSETQ. The CDR3 nucleotides read TGCGCCAGCAGCGACGGCCGGGGAGAGACCCAGTACTTC. This encodes CASSDGRGETQYF.

This clone turned up a few times. V and J are TRBV21-1 and TRBJ1-6; TRBD1 was called by the table and not checked on the DNA. TRBV21-1 represents a pseudogene. The CDR3 has 16 residues. The CDR3 DNA reads as TGTGCCAGCCGCTACTATCCGGACACCTTTAATTCACCCCTCCACTTT. This codes for CASRYYPDTFNSPLHF.

The V gene is TRBV19, the J gene TRBJ1-4; maybe TRBD1 (5 bases). V was trimmed by 6 bases and J by 6 bases, leaving 11 bases between them. Germline V gives CDR1 LNHDA, CDR2 SQIVND (reference sequence). The CDR3 totals 13 residues. The DNA of the CDR3 is TGTGCCAGTAGCCGGGGGATCGATGAAAAACTGTTTTTT. It codes for CASSRGIDEKLFF. The full variable domain, in which reference TRBV19 and TRBJ1-4 provide the parts outside the CDR3, is DGGITQSPKYLFRKEGQNVTLSCEQNLNHDAMYWYRQDPGQGLRLIYYSQIVNDFQKGDIAEGYSVSREKKESFPLTVTSAQKNPTAFYLCASSRGIDEKLFFGSGTQLSVL.

This chain joins TRBV5-8 and TRBJ1-5; TRBD1 matches at 8 bases. The CDR3 covers 14 residues. CDR1 is SGHTS and CDR2 is YDEGEE in the germline V gene. V gave up 3 bases and J gave up 5 bases; unmatched junction bases: 4. CDR3 protein: CASSSGTGHQPQHF. CDR3 sequence (DNA): TGTGCCAGCAGCTCGGGGACAGGTCATCAGCCCCAGCATTTT. Supplemented by reference TRBV5-8 and TRBJ1-5, the full variable domain reads EAGVTQSPTHLIKTRGQQATLRCSPISGHTSVYWYQQALGLGLQFLLWYDEGEERNRGNFPPRFSGRQFPNYSSELNVNALELEDSALYLCASSSGTGHQPQHFGDGTRLSIL.

This clone was seen just once. The V call is TRBV10-3, the J call TRBJ2-7; the D gene is possibly TRBD2 (6 bases). V was trimmed by 4 bases and J by 5 bases, leaving 12 bases between them. The CDR3 sequence is 13 residues long. Germline loops: CDR1 ENHRY, CDR2 SYGVKD. The CDR3 DNA sequence: TGTGCCATCAGTGGGAGGGGCTTCGACGAGCAGTACTTC. Amino acid sequence: CAISGRGFDEQYF.

The chain links TRBV11-1 to TRBJ2-1; TRBD1 agrees at 8 bases. The CDR3 totals 15 residues. V lost 4 bases to trimming and J lost 5 bases; unmatched junction nucleotides: 7. The V gene's germline CDR1 is SGHAT and CDR2 FQDESV (reference sequence). CDR3 in amino acids: CASSSGTGYHNEQFF. CDR3 bases: TGTGCCAGCAGCTCCGGGACAGGATACCACAATGAGCAGTTCTTC.

This chain links TRBV19 with TRBJ2-3, with D uncertain. This CDR3 has 16 residues. Trimming stripped 3 bases from V and 0 bases from J, with 13 bases between. Germline V gives CDR1 LNHDA, CDR2 SQIVND (reference sequence). The CDR3 loop is CASSISATLSTDTQYF. The CDR3 DNA is TGTGCCAGTAGTATCTCGGCGACACTTAGCACAGATACGCAGTATTTT.

This clone has only one observation. This specimen includes other DNA sequences encoding the same CDR3. The rearrangement links TRBV2 to TRBJ2-5, with a tentative D call TRBD2 (6 bases). The germline V and J ends were trimmed by 6 bases and 1 base, with 9 bases remaining between them. The germline CDR1 and CDR2 sequences are SNHLY and FYNNEI. CDR3 size: 13 residues. The CDR3 DNA is TGTGCCAGCAGAAGGGACTCCCAAGAGACCCAGTACTTC. Translation gives CASRRDSQETQYF.

V usage is TRBV29-1 and J usage is TRBJ2-2; 10 bases map to TRBD1. This CDR3 region has 13 residues. The V gene end was trimmed by 4 bases and the J gene end by 8 bases; junction bases not matched to a gene: 4. The germline V gene encodes CDR1 SQVTM and CDR2 ANQGSEA. The CDR3 coding sequence is TGCAGCGTTGGGGACAGGGGCGGTGGGGAGCTGTTTTTT. Its translation is CSVGDRGGGELFF.

This chain uses TRBV18 with TRBJ2-5; maybe TRBD2 (7 bases). From germline, CDR1 is KGHSH and CDR2 LQKENI. This CDR3 has 16 residues. The V end was cut by 0 bases, the J end by 0 bases, with 11 bases between. The CDR3 DNA reads TGTGCCAGCTCACCACCCCGGGGGGCCAACCAAGAGACCCAGTACTTC. It codes for CASSPPRGANQETQYF.

The rearrangement joins TRBV19 to TRBJ1-2; 11 nucleotides line up with TRBD1. The junction had 3 bases not matched to a gene; V was cut back by 6 bases and J by 3 bases. The CDR3 loop spans 14 amino acids. The V gene's germline CDR1 is LNHDA and CDR2 SQIVND (reference sequence). The CDR3 loop is CASRDRGHDYGYTF. The CDR3, as DNA: TGTGCCAGTAGGGACAGGGGGCATGACTATGGCTACACCTTC.

This rearrangement joins TRBV11-3 to TRBJ2-6; D gene ambiguous. CDR1 SGHNT and CDR2 YENEEA come from the germline V gene. The CDR3 contains 15 residues. Trimming took 0 bases from V and 2 from J, leaving 5 bases between them. The CDR3: CASSLDNPGANVLTF. The CDR3 coding sequence is TGTGCCAGCAGCTTAGATAATCCTGGGGCCAACGTCCTGACTTTC.

The chain uses TRBV6-6 and TRBJ1-5, with TRBD1 as a possible D gene (6 bases). This CDR3 comprises 14 residues. Germline V gives CDR1 MNHNY, CDR2 SVGAGI (reference sequence). Trimming shortened V by 4 bases and J by 5 bases, and 12 bases separated the two germline ends. The CDR3 here is CASSSDSTDQPQHF. DNA of the CDR3: TGTGCCAGCAGTTCGGACAGTACGGATCAGCCCCAGCATTTT.

The chain carries TRBV11-3 and TRBJ2-3; maybe TRBD1 (6 bases). This CDR3 is 14 amino acids long. V gave up 3 bases and J gave up 1 base, with 8 bases separating them. Germline assignment: CDR1 SGHNT and CDR2 YENEEA. CDR3 sequence: CASSFEGGTDTQYF. The CDR3 DNA sequence: TGTGCCAGCAGCTTTGAGGGGGGCACAGATACGCAGTATTTT. Variable domain in full (rest from reference TRBV11-3 and TRBJ2-3): EAGVVQSPRYKIIEKKQPVAFWCNPISGHNTLYWYLQNLGQGPELLIRYENEEAVDDSQLPKDRFSAERLKGVDSTLKIQPAELGDSAVYLCASSFEGGTDTQYFGPGTRLTVL.

The gene calls are TRBV15 and TRBJ1-2, with D possibly TRBD1 on 5 matching bases. Deletions cut 0 bases from V and 7 bases from J, with 21 bases between. CDR3 length: 17 residues. The germline V gene encodes CDR1 LNHNV and CDR2 YYDKDF (reference sequence). The CDR3 DNA reads TGTGCCACCAGCAGAGATATCCCCTCTGGGGCCTTGGGTGGCTACACCTTC. Encoded protein: CATSRDIPSGALGGYTF.

The V gene is TRBV10-1, the J gene TRBJ1-6, with D unclear. The CDR3 consists of 14 residues. V was shortened by 0 bases and J by 5 bases, with 5 bases between the two germline ends. Germline-derived CDR1 and CDR2 are WNHNN and SYGVQD (reference sequence). Here the CDR3 reads CASSESGDNSPLHF. CDR3 nucleotide sequence: TGCGCCAGCAGTGAGTCGGGCGATAATTCACCCCTCCACTTT.

The V gene is TRBV14, the J gene TRBJ1-1; D is undetermined. The CDR3 has 13 amino acids. Trimming removed 0 bases at V and 2 bases at J, with 4 bases between. Germline values: CDR1 SGHDN, CDR2 FVKESK. The CDR3 nucleotides read TGTGCCAGCAGCCAAGATTTAAACACTGAAGCTTTCTTT. Translated: CASSQDLNTEAFF.

Many counts were recorded for this clone. The V call is TRBV6-1, the J call TRBJ1-5; D is unresolved. The length of the CDR3 is 11 residues. Germline values: CDR1 MNHNS, CDR2 SASEGT. The CDR3 DNA follows: TGTGCTTCGGGCGGGGAGCAGCCCCAGCATTTT. It yields the protein CASGGEQPQHF.

The chain joins TRBV11-2 to TRBJ2-7, with 9 nucleotides matching TRBD1. This CDR3 spans 17 amino acids. Germline trimming cut 2 bases from V and 2 bases from J; bases unmatched to any gene: 10. Looked up from germline, CDR1 is SGHAT and CDR2 is FQNNGV. The CDR3 nucleotides are TGTGCCAGCAGCTTAAACTACAGGGGGCTAGTGACCTACGAGCAGTACTTC. This codes for CASSLNYRGLVTYEQYF.

Only a few counts were recorded for this clone. The J gene is TRBJ2-7, the V gene TRBV2, with TRBD1 matching over 8 bases. V lost 7 bases and J lost 2; bases outside the gene matches: 7. CDR1 SNHLY and CDR2 FYNNEI come from the germline V gene. This CDR3 spans 14 amino acids. This chain's CDR3 is CASNMDREAYEQYF. DNA of the CDR3: TGTGCCAGCAACATGGACAGGGAGGCCTACGAGCAGTACTTC.

This chain links TRBV4-2 with TRBJ2-7; 9 bases map to TRBD2. V gave up 2 bases and J gave up 3 bases; unmatched junction bases: 5. CDR3 length equals 15 residues. CDR1 and CDR2 from the germline V gene are LGHNA and YNFKEQ. In nucleotides, the CDR3 is TGTGCCAGCAGCCAAACTCTAGCGGGGAGCTACGAGCAGTACTTC. It is translated as CASSQTLAGSYEQYF.

This clone is a singleton in its sample. The chain employs TRBV6-5 and TRBJ1-3; D perhaps matches TRBD1 (6 bases). The germline V gene encodes CDR1 MNHEY and CDR2 SVGAGI. Trimming removed 2 bases from V and 0 bases from J, with 11 bases in between. This CDR3 is built from 16 residues. Here the CDR3 DNA reads TGTGCCAGCAGTTACCGAACAGGGAGCTCTGGAAACACCATATATTTT. Amino acid sequence: CASSYRTGSSGNTIYF.

The rearrangement links TRBV7-6 to TRBJ2-3; the D gene is possibly TRBD2 (6 bases). V was cut by 5 bases and J by 1 base, with 16 bases left in between. The germline V gene encodes CDR1 SGHVS and CDR2 FNYEAQ. The CDR3 runs to 16 residues. The CDR3 sequence is CASSAVTGDGTDTQYF. As DNA, the CDR3 is TGTGCCAGCAGCGCCGTAACGGGAGATGGCACAGATACGCAGTATTTT.

The chain combines TRBV21-1 with TRBJ2-7; the table's TRBD2 call for D was not verified on the DNA. TRBV21-1 is a documented pseudogene. The length of the CDR3 is 15 residues. The DNA of the CDR3 is TGTGCCAGCAGCAACGGGACTAGCGACTCCTACGAGCAGTACTTC. Translated, it gives CASSNGTSDSYEQYF.